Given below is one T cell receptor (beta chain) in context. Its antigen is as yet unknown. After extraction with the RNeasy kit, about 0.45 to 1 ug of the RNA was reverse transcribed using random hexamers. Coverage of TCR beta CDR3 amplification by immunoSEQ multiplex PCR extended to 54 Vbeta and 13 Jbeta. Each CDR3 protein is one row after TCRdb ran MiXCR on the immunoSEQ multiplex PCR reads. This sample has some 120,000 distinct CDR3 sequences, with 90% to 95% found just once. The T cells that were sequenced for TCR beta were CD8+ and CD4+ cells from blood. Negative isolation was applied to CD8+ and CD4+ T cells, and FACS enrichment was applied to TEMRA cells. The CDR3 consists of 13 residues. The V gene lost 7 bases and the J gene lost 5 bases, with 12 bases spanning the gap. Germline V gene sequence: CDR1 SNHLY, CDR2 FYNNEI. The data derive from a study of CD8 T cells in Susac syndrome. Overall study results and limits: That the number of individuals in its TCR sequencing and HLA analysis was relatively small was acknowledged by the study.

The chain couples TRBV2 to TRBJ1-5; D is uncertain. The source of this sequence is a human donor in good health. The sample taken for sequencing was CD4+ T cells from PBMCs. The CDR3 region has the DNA TGTGCCAGCACCATGGCACCCGATCAGCCCCAGCATTTT. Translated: CASTMAPDQPQHF.